This entry is about one TCR beta chain. What it recognizes is unknown. Researchers ran the PCR with 60 Vbeta and 13 Jbeta primers. TCRdb keeps only in-frame clones here, not all; method: immunoSEQ multiplex PCR. The repertoire holds roughly 150,000 clones, with around 86% as singletons. The data are from a study of cytomegalovirus exposure and HLA in healthy donors. Findings and caveats of the study: In a later analysis, an Asian-associated ancestry cluster reportedly showed fewer N-insertions than the approximately 700-donor mean. The listing of 150 to 200 TCR beta chains classed them as cytomegalovirus-associated.

V dropped 5 bases and J dropped 4; count of bases not matched to a gene: 5. There are 14 residues in the CDR3. Germline CDR1 reads SGHVS; CDR2 reads FNYEAQ. The donors comprised healthy bone marrow donors. Sequencing was performed on PBMCs. The V call is TRBV7-6, the J call TRBJ2-7; TRBD2 agrees at 10 bases. This TCR came from a man aged 50 to 60 in good health and CMV-seropositive. The CDR3 DNA follows: TGTGCCAGCAGCGCTGGACTAGCGGTATACGAGCAGTACTTC. It encodes CASSAGLAVYEQYF.